This TCR beta chain came from a study of T cells after yellow fever vaccination. TCRdb independently ran MiXCR on the 5' RACE reads; one entry per CDR3 protein. The sample has just under 600,000 distinct CDR3 sequences, around an eighth seen once. This clonotype was observed a handful of times. No antigen is known for it. The germline V gene encodes CDR1 MNHEY and CDR2 SVGEGT. Trimming removed 2 bases from V and 3 bases from J; junction bases left unmatched: 3. This CDR3 comprises 14 residues. Study results and limitations: Clones from primary vaccination mostly reappeared after the booster (over 95% CD4, over 85% CD8). Just a small share of clonotypes turned up in the CD4 compartment as well as the CD8 compartment. The bulk population could contribute abundant contaminating clonotypes to FACS-sorted repertoires.

The specimen was PBMCs, collected on the day of the yellow fever booster vaccination. The chain couples TRBV6-2 or TRBV6-3 to TRBJ2-7; 8 bases are shared with TRBD1. The sequence came from a man aged 25 to 45 who received the YFV17D yellow fever vaccine. Written as DNA, the CDR3 is TGTGCCAGCAGTTACCAGGGGGCGTACTACGAGCAGTACTTC. This gives the protein CASSYQGAYYEQYF.